This passage covers 14 T cell receptor beta chains from one sample sequenced in a study of technical replicates of blood from several donors. Produced via immunoSEQ multiplex PCR; TCRdb's table is partial and in-frame only. The sample holds more than 90,000 clones, under 97% seen once. Sample: T cells isolated from PBMCs. The receptors were sampled from a human donor in good health.

The gene calls are TRBV5-1 and TRBJ2-7, with TRBD1 matching over 9 bases. Looked up from germline, CDR1 is SGHRS and CDR2 is YFSETQ. There are 16 residues in the CDR3. V lost 0 bases and J lost 3; bases outside the gene matches: 7. This CDR3 reads CASSLAVDRGFYEQYF. CDR3 sequence (DNA): TGCGCCAGCAGCTTGGCCGTGGACAGGGGATTCTACGAGCAGTACTTC.

The gene calls are TRBV2 and TRBJ1-2; a weak D match, TRBD1 (6 bases). V lost 4 bases to trimming and J lost 6 bases, with 12 bases between them. From germline, CDR1 is SNHLY and CDR2 FYNNEI. The CDR3 covers 13 residues. CDR3 in amino acids: CASSATGNHGYTF. DNA for the CDR3: TGTGCCAGCAGTGCTACAGGGAATCATGGCTACACCTTC. Based on the CDR3 plus reference TRBV2 and TRBJ1-2, the full variable domain is EPEVTQTPSHQVTQMGQEVILRCVPISNHLYFYWYRQILGQKVEFLVSFYNNEISEKSEIFDDQFSVERPDGSNFTLKIRSTKLEDSAMYFCASSATGNHGYTFGSGTRLTVV.

The chain has TRBV2 and TRBJ2-7, with unresolved D. The CDR3 is 13 residues long. Germline V CDR1 and CDR2: SNHLY, FYNNEI. V was shortened by 3 bases and J by 2 bases, with 8 bases between the two germline ends. As DNA, the CDR3 is TGTGCCAGCAGTGAGCTATCTGCCTACGAGCAGTACTTC. Translated, it gives CASSELSAYEQYF.

The chain couples TRBV29-1 to TRBJ1-1; TRBD1 aligns across 9 bases. Looked up from germline, CDR1 is SQVTM and CDR2 is ANQGSEA. The CDR3 covers 13 residues. J lost 3 bases, V lost 5 bases, and 4 bases had no gene match. The CDR3 DNA reads TGCAGCGTTAGGACAGGGGCGGACACTGAAGCTTTCTTT. This gives the protein CSVRTGADTEAFF.

The genes are TRBV9 and TRBJ1-4; D may be TRBD1 (5 bases). The CDR3 sequence is 14 residues long. Trimming cost V 0 bases and J 13 bases, with 16 bases left between them. Germline CDR1 is SGDLS and CDR2 is YYNGEE. The CDR3 DNA reads as TGTGCCAGCAGCGTAGACCCCGATTGGAGGGGACTGTTTTTT. This translates into CASSVDPDWRGLFF.

The V and J genes are TRBV12-5 and TRBJ2-1; 11 bases align to TRBD1. The CDR3 runs 17 residues. Germline assignment: CDR1 LGHNT and CDR2 FRNRAP. The ends lost 0 bases at V and 7 bases at J; junction bases unmatched: 8. The CDR3 bases are TGTGCTAGTGGTTTGGTACTCGGACAGGGGGCTAGGAATGAGCAGTTCTTC. Its translation: CASGLVLGQGARNEQFF. The full variable domain, in which reference TRBV12-5 and TRBJ2-1 provide the parts outside the CDR3, is DARVTQTPRHKVTEMGQEVTMRCQPILGHNTVFWYRQTMMQGLELLAYFRNRAPLDDSGMPKDRFSAEMPDATLATLKIQPSEPRDSAVYFCASGLVLGQGARNEQFFGPGTRLTVL.

This chain links TRBV27 with TRBJ1-1, with D perhaps matching TRBD1 (6 bases). Deletions cut 8 bases from V and 4 bases from J, with 20 bases between. The CDR3 length is 15 residues. Germline-derived CDR1 and CDR2 are MNHEY and SMNVEV (reference sequence). In DNA, the CDR3 is TGTGCCAGCTTTGGATCAGGGGCGGGCGGCACTGAAGCTTTCTTT. This gives the protein CASFGSGAGGTEAFF.

The V and J genes are TRBV4-1 and TRBJ2-3; TRBD1 matches at 7 bases. Germline lookup yields CDR1 MGHRA and CDR2 YSYEKL. CDR3 size: 15 residues. With 2 bases clipped from V and 0 bases from J, the junction kept 2 bases outside the gene matches. For the CDR3, the DNA is TGCGCCAGCAGCCAAACAGGGGTAAGCACAGATACGCAGTATTTT. Translation: CASSQTGVSTDTQYF.

This clone came up once. V and J are TRBV9 and TRBJ1-2; no reliable D call. The CDR3 consists of 12 residues. In germline, CDR1 is SGDLS, CDR2 YYNGEE. Trimming pared 3 bases from V and 8 bases from J, leaving 11 bases between. The CDR3 nucleotides read TGTGCCAGCAGCGATGCTTCTAGCGGCTACACCTTC. It is translated as CASSDASSGYTF.

J is TRBJ2-6 and V is TRBV15; unclear D gene. Trimming cost V 0 bases and J 0 bases, with 15 bases left between them. CDR3 size: 19 residues. CDR1 LNHNV and CDR2 YYDKDF come from the germline V gene (reference sequence). Written as DNA, the CDR3 is TGTGCCACCAGCAGAGATATAGGTACAGCCTACTCTGGGGCCAACGTCCTGACTTTC. The encoded protein is CATSRDIGTAYSGANVLTF.

In this sample, this clone turned up once. The chain employs TRBV19 and TRBJ2-1; the D gene is possibly TRBD1 (6 bases). Trimming took off 3 bases at V and 8 bases at J, with 11 bases between the two ends. CDR1 and CDR2 (germline): LNHDA, SQIVND (reference sequence). The CDR3 length is 13 residues. The CDR3 nucleotides are TGTGCCAGTAGTATTATGGGGGCGCATGAGCAGTTCTTC. Encoded protein: CASSIMGAHEQFF.

J is TRBJ1-5 and V is TRBV7-2; D unclear. The V and J ends lost 4 bases and 3 bases respectively, with 13 bases between them. This CDR3 contains 15 residues. Germline CDR1 reads SGHTA; CDR2 reads FQGNSA. The CDR3 loop reads CASSSQQNLNQPQHF. In DNA, the CDR3 is TGTGCCAGCAGCTCGCAACAGAATCTCAATCAGCCCCAGCATTTT.

The chain is built from TRBV6-1 and TRBJ2-2, with 9 bases lining up with TRBD1. Trimming at V came to 7 bases and at J to 5 bases, leaving 8 bases not matched to a gene. There are 15 residues in the CDR3. Germline V gene sequence: CDR1 MNHNS, CDR2 SASEGT. The CDR3 DNA reads TGTGCCAGCATCAAGAAGGACAGGGGAACCGGGGAGCTGTTTTTT. As protein: CASIKKDRGTGELFF.

The J gene is TRBJ1-1, the V gene TRBV19; no clear D gene. Germline V gene lookup returns CDR1 LNHDA and CDR2 SQIVND (reference sequence). The CDR3 loop spans 13 amino acids. The V end was cut by 5 bases, the J end by 5 bases, with 12 bases between. The DNA of the CDR3 is TGTGCCAGTAGTTCCAAACTCGGGACTGAAGCTTTCTTT. Translating gives CASSSKLGTEAFF.